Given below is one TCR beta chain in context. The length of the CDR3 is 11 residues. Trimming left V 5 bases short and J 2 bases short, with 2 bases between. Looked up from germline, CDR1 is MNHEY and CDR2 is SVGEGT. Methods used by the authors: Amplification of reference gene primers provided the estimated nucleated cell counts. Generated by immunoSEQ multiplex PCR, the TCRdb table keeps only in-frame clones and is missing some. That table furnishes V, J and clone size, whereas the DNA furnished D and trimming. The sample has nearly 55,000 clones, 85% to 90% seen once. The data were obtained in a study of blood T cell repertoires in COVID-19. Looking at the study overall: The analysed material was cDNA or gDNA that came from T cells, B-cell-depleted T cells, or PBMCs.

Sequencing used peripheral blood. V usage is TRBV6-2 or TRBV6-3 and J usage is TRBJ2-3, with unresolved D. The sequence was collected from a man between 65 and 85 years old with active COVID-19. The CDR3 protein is CASSHTDTQYF. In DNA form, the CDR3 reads TGTGCCAGCAGTCACACAGATACGCAGTATTTT.